The following is a TCR beta chain sequence with its context. This entry belongs to a study of PD-L1 blockade in urothelial cancer. About the study: Starting at some point between 2013 and 2014, patients were given atezolizumab (1,200 mg intravenously every 3 weeks). Analysis of the blood was performed 3 weeks (second dose) and 6 weeks after treatment start. Median T cell yield from blood was 110,000 to 150,000.

Produced via immunoSEQ multiplex PCR; TCRdb's table is partial and in-frame only. Among about 88,000 clones, roughly 90% were seen once, and the ten largest hold over 8.5%. The number of samples from each patient was between 1 and 8, taken pretreatment and on-treatment. This CDR3 spans 18 amino acids. The chain employs TRBV21-1 and TRBJ2-2; TRBD2, the table's D call, was not compared with the DNA. TRBV21-1 is a known pseudogene. The starting material was PBMCs, obtained around atezolizumab (anti-PD-L1) treatment. This sequence was found in a man aged 60 to 69 with urothelial cancer. DNA of the CDR3: TGTGTCAGCAGCAAAGTTCGTCAGGGAGGGGCGTGGACCGGGGAGCTGTTTTTT. Its translation is CVSSKVRQGGAWTGELFF.